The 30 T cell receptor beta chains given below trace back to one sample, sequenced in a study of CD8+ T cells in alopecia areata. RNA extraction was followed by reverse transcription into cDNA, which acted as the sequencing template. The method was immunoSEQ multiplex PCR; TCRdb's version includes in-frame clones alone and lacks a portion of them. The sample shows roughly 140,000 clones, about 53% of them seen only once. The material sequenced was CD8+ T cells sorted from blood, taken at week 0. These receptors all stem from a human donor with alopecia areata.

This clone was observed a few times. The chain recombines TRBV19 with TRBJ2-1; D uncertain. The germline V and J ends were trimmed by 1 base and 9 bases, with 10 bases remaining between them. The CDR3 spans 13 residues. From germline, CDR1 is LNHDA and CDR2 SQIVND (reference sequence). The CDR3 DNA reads TGTGCCAGTAGTATAGGCGGAGTAAGTGAGCAGTTCTTC. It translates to CASSIGGVSEQFF. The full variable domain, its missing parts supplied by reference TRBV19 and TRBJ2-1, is DGGITQSPKYLFRKEGQNVTLSCEQNLNHDAMYWYRQDPGQGLRLIYYSQIVNDFQKGDIAEGYSVSREKKESFPLTVTSAQKNPTAFYLCASSIGGVSEQFFGPGTRLTVL.

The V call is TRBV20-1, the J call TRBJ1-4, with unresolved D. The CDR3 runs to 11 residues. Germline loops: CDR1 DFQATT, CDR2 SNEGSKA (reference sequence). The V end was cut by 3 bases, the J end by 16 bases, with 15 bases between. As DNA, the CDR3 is TGCAGTGCTAGTTCGGACGAAGGCCGGTTTTTT. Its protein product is CSASSDEGRFF.

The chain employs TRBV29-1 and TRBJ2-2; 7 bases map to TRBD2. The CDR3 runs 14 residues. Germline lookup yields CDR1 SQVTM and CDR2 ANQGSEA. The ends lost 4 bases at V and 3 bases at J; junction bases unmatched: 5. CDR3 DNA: TGCAGCGTTGTACCCCGGGGGGACACCGGGGAGCTGTTTTTT. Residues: CSVVPRGDTGELFF.

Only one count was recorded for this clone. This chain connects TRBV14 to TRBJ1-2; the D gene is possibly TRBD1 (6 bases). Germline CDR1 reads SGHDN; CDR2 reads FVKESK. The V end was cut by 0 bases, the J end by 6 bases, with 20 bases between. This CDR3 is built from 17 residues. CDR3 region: CASSQEPKQGRHDGYTF. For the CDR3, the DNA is TGTGCCAGCAGCCAAGAACCCAAACAGGGACGACACGATGGCTACACCTTC. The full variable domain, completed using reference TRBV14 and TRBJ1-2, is EAGVTQFPSHSVIEKGQTVTLRCDPISGHDNLYWYRRVMGKEIKFLLHFVKESKQDESGMPNNRFLAERTGGTYSTLKVQPAELEDSGVYFCASSQEPKQGRHDGYTFGSGTRLTVV.

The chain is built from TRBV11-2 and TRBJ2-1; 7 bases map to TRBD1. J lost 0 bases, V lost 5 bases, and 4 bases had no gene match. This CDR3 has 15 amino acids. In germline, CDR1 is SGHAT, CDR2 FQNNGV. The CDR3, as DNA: TGTGCCAGCAGCCCGGGACAGCTCTCCTACAATGAGCAGTTCTTC. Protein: CASSPGQLSYNEQFF.

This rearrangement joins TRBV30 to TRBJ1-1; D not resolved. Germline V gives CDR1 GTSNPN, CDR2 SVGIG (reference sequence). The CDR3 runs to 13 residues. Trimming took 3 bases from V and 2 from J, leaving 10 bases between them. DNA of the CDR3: TGTGCCTGGAGCCTTGCGATAAACACTGAAGCTTTCTTT. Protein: CAWSLAINTEAFF. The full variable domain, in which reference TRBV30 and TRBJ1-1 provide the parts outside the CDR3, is SQTIHQWPATLVQPVGSPLSLECTVEGTSNPNLYWYRQAAGRGLQLLFYSVGIGQISSEVPQNLSASRPQDRQFILSSKKLLLSDSGFYLCAWSLAINTEAFFGQGTRLTVV.

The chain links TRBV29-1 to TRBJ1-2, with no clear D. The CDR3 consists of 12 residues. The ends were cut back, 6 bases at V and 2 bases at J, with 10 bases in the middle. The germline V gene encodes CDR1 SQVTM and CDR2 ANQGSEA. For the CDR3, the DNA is TGCAGCGTAATACAGACCAACTATGGCTACACCTTC. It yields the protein CSVIQTNYGYTF. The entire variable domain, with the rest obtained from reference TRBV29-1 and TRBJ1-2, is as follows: SAVISQKPSRDICQRGTSLTIQCQVDSQVTMMFWYRQQPGQSLTLIATANQGSEATYESGFVIDKFPISRPNLTFSTLTVSNMSPEDSSIYLCSVIQTNYGYTFGSGTRLTVV.

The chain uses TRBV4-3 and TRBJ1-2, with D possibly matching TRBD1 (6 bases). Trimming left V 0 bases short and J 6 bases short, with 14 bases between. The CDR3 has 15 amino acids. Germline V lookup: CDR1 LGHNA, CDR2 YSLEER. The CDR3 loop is CASSQDRGALDGYTF. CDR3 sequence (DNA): TGCGCCAGCAGCCAAGATCGGGGGGCTCTTGATGGCTACACCTTC.

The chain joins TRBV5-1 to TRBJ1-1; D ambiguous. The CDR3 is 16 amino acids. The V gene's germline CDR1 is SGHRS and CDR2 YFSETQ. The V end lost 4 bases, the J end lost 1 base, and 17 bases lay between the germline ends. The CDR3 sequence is CASSPLFAATNTEAFF. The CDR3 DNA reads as TGCGCCAGCAGCCCGTTGTTCGCGGCGACGAACACTGAAGCTTTCTTT.

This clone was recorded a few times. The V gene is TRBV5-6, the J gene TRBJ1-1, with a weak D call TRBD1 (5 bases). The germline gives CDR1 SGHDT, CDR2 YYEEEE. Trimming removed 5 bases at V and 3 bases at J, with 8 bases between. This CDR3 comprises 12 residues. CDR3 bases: TGTGCCAGCAGGGGACGAGACACTGAAGCTTTCTTT. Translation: CASRGRDTEAFF.

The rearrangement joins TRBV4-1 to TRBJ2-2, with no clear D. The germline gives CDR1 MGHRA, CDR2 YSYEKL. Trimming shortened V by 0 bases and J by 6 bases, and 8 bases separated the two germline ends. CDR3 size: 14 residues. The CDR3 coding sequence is TGCGCCAGCAGCCAAGATGTAGGCCCCGGGGAGCTGTTTTTT. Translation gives CASSQDVGPGELFF.

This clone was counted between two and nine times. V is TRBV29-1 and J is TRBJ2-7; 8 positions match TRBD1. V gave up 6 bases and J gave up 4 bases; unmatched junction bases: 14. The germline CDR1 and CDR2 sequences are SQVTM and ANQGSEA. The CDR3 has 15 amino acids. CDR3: CSVTNRDRSPYEQYF. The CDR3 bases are TGCAGCGTCACAAACCGGGACAGGTCTCCTTACGAGCAGTACTTC.

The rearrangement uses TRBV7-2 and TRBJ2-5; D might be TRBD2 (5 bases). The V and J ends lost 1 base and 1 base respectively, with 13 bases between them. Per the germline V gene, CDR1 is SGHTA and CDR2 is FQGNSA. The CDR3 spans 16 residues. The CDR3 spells CASSLGRTLFQETQYF. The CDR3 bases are TGTGCCAGCAGCTTAGGTCGGACTCTCTTCCAAGAGACCCAGTACTTC.

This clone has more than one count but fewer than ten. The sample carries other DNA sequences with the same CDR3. The CDR3 nucleotides read TGCAGCGTTGAGAACAGGGACTACGAGCAGTACTTC. Translation: CSVENRDYEQYF. The chain uses TRBV29-1 and TRBJ2-7; maybe TRBD1 (6 bases). CDR1 SQVTM and CDR2 ANQGSEA come from the germline V gene. V was shortened by 3 bases and J by 3 bases, with 9 bases between the two germline ends. The CDR3 covers 12 residues.

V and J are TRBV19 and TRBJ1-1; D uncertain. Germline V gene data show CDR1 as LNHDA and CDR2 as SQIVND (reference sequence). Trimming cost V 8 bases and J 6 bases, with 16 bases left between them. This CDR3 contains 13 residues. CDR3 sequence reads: CASSDGPRAEAFF. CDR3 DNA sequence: TGTGCCAGTTCAGACGGCCCGAGGGCTGAAGCTTTCTTT.

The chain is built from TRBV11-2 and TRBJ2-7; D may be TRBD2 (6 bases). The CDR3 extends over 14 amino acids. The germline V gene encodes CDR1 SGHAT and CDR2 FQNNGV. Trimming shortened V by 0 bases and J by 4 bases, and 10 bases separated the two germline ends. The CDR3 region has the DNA TGTGCCAGCAGCTTAGACGGTAGCGGATACGAGCAGTACTTC. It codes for CASSLDGSGYEQYF.

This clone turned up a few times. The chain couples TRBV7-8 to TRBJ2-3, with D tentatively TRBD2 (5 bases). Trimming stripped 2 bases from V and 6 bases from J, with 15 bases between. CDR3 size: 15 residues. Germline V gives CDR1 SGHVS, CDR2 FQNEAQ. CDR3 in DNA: TGTGCCAGCAGCTTATCTGGTCTAGCCTCGGATACGCAGTATTTT. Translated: CASSLSGLASDTQYF.

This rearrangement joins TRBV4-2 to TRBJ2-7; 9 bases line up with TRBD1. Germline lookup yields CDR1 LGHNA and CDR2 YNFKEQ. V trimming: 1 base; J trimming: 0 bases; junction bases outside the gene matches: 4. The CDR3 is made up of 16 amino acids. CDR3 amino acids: CASSQGTGANSYEQYF. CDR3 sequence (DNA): TGTGCCAGCAGCCAAGGGACAGGGGCGAACTCCTACGAGCAGTACTTC.

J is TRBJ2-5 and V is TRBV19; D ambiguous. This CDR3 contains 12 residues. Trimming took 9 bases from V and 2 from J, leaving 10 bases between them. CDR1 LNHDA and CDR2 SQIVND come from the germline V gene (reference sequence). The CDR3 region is CASAPDQETQYF. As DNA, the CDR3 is TGTGCCAGCGCACCAGATCAAGAGACCCAGTACTTC.

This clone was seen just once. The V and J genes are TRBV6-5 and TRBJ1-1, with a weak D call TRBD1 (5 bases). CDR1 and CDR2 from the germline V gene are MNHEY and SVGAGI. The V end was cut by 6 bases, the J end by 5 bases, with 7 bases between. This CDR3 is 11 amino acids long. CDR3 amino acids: CASSGGTEAFF. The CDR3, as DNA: TGTGCCAGCAGCGGGGGGACTGAAGCTTTCTTT.

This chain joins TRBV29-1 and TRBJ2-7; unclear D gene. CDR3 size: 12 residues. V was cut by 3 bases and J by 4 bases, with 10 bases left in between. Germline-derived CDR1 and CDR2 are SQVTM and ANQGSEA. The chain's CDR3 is CSVEAVGYEQYF. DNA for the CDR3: TGCAGCGTTGAGGCCGTTGGTTACGAGCAGTACTTC.

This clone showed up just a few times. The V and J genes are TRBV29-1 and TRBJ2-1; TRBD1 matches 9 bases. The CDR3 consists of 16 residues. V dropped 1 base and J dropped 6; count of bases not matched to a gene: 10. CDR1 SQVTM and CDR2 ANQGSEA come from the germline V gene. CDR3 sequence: CSVEVGTGWGINEQFF. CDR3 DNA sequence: TGCAGCGTTGAAGTTGGGACAGGGTGGGGTATCAATGAGCAGTTCTTC.

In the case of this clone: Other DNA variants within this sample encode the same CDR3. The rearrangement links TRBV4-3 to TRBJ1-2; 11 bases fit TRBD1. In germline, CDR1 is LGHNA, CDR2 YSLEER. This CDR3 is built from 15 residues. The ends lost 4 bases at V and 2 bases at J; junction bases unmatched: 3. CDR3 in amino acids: CASSPGTGGNYGYTF. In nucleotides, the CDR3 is TGCGCCAGCAGCCCAGGGACAGGGGGGAACTATGGCTACACCTTC.

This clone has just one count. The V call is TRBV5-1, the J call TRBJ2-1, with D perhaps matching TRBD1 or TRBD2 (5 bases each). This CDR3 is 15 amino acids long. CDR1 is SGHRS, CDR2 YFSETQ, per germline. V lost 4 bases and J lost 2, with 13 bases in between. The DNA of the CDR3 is TGCGCCAGCAGCCCGATGGGGGAGACCTACAATGAGCAGTTCTTC. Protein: CASSPMGETYNEQFF.

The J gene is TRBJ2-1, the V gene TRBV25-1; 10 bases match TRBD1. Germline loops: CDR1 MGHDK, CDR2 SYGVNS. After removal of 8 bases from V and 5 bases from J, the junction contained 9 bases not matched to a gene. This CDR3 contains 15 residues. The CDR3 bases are TGTGCCAGCTTGGAGGACAGGGGGGCAAACAATGAGCAGTTCTTC. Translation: CASLEDRGANNEQFF.

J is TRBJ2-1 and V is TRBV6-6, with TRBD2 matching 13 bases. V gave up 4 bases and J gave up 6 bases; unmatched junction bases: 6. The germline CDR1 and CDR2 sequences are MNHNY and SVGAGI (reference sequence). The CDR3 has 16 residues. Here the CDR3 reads CASSSKLAGGPNEQFF. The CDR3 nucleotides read TGTGCCAGCAGTTCCAAACTAGCGGGGGGGCCCAATGAGCAGTTCTTC.

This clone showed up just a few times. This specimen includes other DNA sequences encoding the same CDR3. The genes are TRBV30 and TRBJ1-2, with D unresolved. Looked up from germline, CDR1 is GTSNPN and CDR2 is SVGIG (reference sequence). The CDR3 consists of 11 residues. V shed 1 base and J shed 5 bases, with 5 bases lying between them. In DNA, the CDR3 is TGTGCCTGGAGTGAGGATTATGGCTACACCTTC. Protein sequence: CAWSEDYGYTF.

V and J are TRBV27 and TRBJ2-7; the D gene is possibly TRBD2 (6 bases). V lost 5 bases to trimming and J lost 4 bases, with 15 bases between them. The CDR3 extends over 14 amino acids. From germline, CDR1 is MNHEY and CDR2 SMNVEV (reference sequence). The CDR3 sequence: CASSVMGGGYEQYF. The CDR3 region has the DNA TGTGCCAGCAGTGTTATGGGAGGTGGGTACGAGCAGTACTTC.

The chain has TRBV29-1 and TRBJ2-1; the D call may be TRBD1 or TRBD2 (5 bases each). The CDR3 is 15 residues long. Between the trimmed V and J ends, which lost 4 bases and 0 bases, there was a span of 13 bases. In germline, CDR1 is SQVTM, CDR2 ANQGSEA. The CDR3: CSVAGTPSSYNEQFF. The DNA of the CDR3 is TGCAGCGTTGCGGGGACCCCGAGCTCCTACAATGAGCAGTTCTTC.

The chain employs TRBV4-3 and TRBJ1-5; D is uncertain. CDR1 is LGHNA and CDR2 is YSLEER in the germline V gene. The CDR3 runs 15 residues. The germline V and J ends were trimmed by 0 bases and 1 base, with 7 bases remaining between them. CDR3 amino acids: CASSQDWASNQPQHF. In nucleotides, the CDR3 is TGCGCCAGCAGCCAAGATTGGGCAAGCAATCAGCCCCAGCATTTT.